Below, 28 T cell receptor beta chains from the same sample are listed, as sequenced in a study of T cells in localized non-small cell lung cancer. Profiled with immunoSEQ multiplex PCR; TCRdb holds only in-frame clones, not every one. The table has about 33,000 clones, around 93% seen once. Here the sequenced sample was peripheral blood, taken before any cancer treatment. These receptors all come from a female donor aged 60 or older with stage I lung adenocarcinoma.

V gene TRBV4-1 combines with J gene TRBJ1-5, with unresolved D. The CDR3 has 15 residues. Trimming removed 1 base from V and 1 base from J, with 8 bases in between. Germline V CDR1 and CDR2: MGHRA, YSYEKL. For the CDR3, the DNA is TGCGCCAGCAGCCAAGGGGATAGGAGCAATCAGCCCCAGCATTTT. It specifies CASSQGDRSNQPQHF.

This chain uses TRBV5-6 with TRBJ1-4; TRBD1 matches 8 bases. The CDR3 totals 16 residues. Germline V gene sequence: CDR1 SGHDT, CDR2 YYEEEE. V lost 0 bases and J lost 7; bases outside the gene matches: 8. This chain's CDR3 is CASSLVDRGGSEKLFF. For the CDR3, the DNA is TGTGCCAGCAGCTTGGTAGACAGGGGAGGGAGTGAAAAACTGTTTTTT.

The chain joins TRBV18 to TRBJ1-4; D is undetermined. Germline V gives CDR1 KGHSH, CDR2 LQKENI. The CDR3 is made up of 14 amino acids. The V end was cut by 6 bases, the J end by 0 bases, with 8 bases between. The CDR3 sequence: CASSLSATNEKLFF. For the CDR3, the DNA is TGTGCCAGCTCGCTTTCTGCAACTAATGAAAAACTGTTTTTT.

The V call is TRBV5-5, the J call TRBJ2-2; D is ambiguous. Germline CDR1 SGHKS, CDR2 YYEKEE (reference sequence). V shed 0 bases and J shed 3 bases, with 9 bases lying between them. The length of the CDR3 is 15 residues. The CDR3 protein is CASSLVRAYTGELFF. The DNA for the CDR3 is TGTGCCAGCAGCTTGGTTAGGGCTTACACCGGGGAGCTGTTTTTT. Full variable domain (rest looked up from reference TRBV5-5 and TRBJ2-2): DAGVTQSPTHLIKTRGQQVTLRCSPISGHKSVSWYQQVLGQGPQFIFQYYEKEERGRGNFPDRFSARQFPNYSSELNVNALLLGDSALYLCASSLVRAYTGELFFGEGSRLTVL.

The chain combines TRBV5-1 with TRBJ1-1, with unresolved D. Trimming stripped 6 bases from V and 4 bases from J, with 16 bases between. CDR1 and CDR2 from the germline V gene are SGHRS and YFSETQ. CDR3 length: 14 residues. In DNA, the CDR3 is TGCGCCAGCACCCTAGGCCCGGCGAGCACTGAAGCTTTCTTT. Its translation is CASTLGPASTEAFF.

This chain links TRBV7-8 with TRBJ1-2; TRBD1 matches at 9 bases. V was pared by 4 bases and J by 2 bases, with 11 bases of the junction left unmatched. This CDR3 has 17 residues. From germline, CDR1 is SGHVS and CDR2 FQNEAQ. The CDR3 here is CASSSGQGEVVNYGYTF. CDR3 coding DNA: TGTGCCAGCAGCTCGGGACAGGGTGAGGTGGTCAACTATGGCTACACCTTC.

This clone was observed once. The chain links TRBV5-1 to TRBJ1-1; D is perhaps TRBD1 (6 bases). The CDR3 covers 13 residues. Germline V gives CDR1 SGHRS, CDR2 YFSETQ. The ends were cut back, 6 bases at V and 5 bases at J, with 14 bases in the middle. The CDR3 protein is CASKSSGVTEAFF. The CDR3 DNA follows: TGCGCCAGCAAATCATCAGGGGTTACTGAAGCTTTCTTT.

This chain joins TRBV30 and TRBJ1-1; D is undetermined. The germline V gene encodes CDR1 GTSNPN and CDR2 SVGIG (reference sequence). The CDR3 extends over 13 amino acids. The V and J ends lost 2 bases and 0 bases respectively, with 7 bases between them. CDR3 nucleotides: TGTGCCTGGAGTCAAGTAATGAACACTGAAGCTTTCTTT. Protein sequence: CAWSQVMNTEAFF.

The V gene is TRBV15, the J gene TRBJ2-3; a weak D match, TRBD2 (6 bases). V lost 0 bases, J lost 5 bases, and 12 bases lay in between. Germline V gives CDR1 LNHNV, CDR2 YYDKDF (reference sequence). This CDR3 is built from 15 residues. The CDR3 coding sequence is TGTGCCACCAGCAGAGAAGGTGCTAGCGTAGATACGCAGTATTTT. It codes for CATSREGASVDTQYF.

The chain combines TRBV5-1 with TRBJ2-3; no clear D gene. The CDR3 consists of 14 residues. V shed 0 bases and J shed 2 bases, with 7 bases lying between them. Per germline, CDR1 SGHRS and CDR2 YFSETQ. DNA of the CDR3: TGCGCCAGCAGCTTGGATCCAGCCACAGATACGCAGTATTTT. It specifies CASSLDPATDTQYF.

CDR3 sequence: CASSYSALAKNIQYF. In DNA, the CDR3 is TGTGCCAGCAGTTACTCGGCACTAGCCAAAAACATTCAGTACTTC. The chain employs TRBV6-5 and TRBJ2-4, with D hard to call. CDR1 MNHEY and CDR2 SVGAGI come from the germline V gene. The CDR3 totals 15 residues. The germline V and J ends were trimmed by 0 bases and 0 bases, with 6 bases remaining between them.

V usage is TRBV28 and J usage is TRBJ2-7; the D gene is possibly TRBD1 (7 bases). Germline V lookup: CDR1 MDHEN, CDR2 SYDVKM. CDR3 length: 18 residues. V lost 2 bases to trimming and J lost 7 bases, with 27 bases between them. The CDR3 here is CASSLIRGKQGPSREQYF. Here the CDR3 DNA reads TGTGCCAGCAGTTTAATTCGGGGGAAACAGGGGCCGTCTCGGGAGCAGTACTTC.

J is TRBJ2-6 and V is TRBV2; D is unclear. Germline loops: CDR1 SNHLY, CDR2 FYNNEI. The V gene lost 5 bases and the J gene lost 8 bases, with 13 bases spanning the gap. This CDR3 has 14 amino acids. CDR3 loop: CASSSGLGTNVLTF. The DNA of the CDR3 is TGTGCCAGCAGTTCAGGTCTGGGGACCAACGTCCTGACTTTC.

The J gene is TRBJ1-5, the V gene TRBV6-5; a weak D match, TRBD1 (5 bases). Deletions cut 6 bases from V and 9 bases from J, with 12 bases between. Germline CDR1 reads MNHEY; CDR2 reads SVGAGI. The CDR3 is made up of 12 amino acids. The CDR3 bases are TGTGCCAGCAGGAACAGCGGGGGGCCCCAGCATTTT. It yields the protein CASRNSGGPQHF.

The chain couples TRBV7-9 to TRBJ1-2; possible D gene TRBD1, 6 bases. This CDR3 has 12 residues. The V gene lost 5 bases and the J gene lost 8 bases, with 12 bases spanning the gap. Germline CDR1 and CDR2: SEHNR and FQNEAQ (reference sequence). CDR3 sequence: CASSPQGRGYTF. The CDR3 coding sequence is TGTGCCAGCAGCCCACAGGGTAGAGGCTACACCTTC.

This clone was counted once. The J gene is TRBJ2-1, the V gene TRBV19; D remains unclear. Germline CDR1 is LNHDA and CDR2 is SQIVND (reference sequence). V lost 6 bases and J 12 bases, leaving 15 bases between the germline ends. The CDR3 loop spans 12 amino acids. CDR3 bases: TGTGCCAGTAGCCACCGTACAATGACGCAGTTCTTC. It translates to CASSHRTMTQFF.

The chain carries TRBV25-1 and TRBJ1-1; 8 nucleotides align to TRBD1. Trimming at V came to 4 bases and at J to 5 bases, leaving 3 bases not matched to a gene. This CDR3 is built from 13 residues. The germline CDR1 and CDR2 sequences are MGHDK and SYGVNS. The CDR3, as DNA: TGTGCCAGCAGTGGACAGGGGAAGACTGAAGCTTTCTTT. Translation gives CASSGQGKTEAFF.

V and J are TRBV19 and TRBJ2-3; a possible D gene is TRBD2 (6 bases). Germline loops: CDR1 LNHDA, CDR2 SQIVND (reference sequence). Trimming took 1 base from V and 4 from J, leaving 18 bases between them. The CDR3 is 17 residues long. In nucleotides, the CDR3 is TGTGCCAGTAGTATAGCCCCCTTGGGCGGGGCGGCAGATACGCAGTATTTT. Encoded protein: CASSIAPLGGAADTQYF. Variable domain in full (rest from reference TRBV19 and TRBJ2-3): DGGITQSPKYLFRKEGQNVTLSCEQNLNHDAMYWYRQDPGQGLRLIYYSQIVNDFQKGDIAEGYSVSREKKESFPLTVTSAQKNPTAFYLCASSIAPLGGAADTQYFGPGTRLTVL.

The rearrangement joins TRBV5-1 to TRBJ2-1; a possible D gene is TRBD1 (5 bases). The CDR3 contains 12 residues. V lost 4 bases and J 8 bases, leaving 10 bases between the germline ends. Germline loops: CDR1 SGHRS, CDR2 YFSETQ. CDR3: CASSTSGYEQFF. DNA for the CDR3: TGCGCCAGCAGCACTTCAGGGTATGAGCAGTTCTTC.

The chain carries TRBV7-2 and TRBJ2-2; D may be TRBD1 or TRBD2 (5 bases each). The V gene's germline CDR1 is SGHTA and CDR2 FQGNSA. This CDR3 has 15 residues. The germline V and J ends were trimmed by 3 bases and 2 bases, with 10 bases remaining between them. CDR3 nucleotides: TGTGCCAGCAGCTTGAGCCGGGACAACACCGGGGAGCTGTTTTTT. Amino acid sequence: CASSLSRDNTGELFF.

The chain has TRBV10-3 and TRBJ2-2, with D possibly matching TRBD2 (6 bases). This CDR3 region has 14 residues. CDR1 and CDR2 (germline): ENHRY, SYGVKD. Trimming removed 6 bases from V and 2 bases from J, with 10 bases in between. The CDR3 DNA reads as TGTGCCATCAGCCGGGAGCTAAACACCGGGGAGCTGTTTTTT. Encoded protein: CAISRELNTGELFF.

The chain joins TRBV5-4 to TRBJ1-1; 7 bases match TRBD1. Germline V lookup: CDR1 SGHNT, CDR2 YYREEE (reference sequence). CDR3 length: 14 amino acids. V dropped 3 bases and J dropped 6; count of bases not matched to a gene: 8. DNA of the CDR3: TGTGCCAGCAGCTATACAGGGGAGGCGGCTGAAGCTTTCTTT. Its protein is CASSYTGEAAEAFF.

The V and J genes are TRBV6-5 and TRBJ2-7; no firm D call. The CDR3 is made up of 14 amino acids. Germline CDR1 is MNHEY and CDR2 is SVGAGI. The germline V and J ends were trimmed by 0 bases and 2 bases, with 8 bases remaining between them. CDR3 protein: CASSYSVTPYEQYF. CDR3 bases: TGTGCCAGCAGTTACTCGGTTACCCCCTACGAGCAGTACTTC.

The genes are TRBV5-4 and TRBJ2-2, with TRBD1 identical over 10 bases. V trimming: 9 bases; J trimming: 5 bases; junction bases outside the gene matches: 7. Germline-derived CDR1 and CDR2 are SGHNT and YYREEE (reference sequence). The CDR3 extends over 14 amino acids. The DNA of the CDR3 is TGTGCCAACGAAAGGGACAGGGGAACCGGGGAGCTGTTTTTT. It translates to CANERDRGTGELFF.

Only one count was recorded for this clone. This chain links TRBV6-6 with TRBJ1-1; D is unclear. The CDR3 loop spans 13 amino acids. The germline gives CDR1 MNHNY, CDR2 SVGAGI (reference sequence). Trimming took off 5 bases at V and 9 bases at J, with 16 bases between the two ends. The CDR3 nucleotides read TGTGCCAGCAGTCTCGAATCCAGGTCTCAAGCTTTCTTT. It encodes CASSLESRSQAFF.

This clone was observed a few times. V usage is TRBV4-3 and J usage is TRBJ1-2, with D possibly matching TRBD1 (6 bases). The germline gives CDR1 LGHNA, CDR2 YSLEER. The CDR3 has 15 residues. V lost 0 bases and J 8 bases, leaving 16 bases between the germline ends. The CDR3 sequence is CASSQDNNGGWGYTF. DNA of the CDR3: TGCGCCAGCAGCCAAGATAATAACGGGGGCTGGGGCTACACCTTC.

CDR3 protein: CSVEVPRTGRTLSEAFF. CDR3 DNA sequence: TGCAGCGTTGAAGTTCCCAGGACAGGGAGAACCTTGTCTGAAGCTTTCTTT. The V call is TRBV29-1, the J call TRBJ1-1, with 8 bases aligning to TRBD1. V shed 1 base, J shed 6 bases, and the junction held 16 bases outside the gene matches. Germline V gives CDR1 SQVTM, CDR2 ANQGSEA. CDR3 length: 17 residues.

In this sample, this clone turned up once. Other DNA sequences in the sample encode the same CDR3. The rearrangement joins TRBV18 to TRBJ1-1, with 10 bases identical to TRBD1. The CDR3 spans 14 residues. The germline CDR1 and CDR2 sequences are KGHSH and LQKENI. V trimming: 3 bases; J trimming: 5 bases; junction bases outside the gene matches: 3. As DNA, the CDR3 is TGTGCCAGCTCACCGGACAGGGGGAGGACTGAAGCTTTCTTT. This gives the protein CASSPDRGRTEAFF. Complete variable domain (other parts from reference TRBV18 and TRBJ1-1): NAGVMQNPRHLVRRRGQEARLRCSPMKGHSHVYWYRQLPEEGLKFMVYLQKENIIDESGMPKERFSAEFPKEGPSILRIQQVVRGDSAAYFCASSPDRGRTEAFFGQGTRLTVV.